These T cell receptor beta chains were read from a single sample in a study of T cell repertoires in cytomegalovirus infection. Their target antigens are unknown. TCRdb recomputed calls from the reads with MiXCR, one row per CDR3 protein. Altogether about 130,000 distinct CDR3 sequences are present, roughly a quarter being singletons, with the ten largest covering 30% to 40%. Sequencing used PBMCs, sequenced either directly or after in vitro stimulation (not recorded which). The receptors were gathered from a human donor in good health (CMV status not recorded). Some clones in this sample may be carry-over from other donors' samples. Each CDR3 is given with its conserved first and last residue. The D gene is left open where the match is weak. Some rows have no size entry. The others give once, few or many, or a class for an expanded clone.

CASSIGAGRRSPLHF | TGTGCCAGTAGTATTGGTGCAGGGAGGAGGTCACCCCTCCACTTT | NA | TRBJ1-6 | 15 | many | TRBV19
CASTTIPRAQDYSNQPQHF | TGTGCCAGCACCACCATCCCCAGGGCCCAAGATTATAGCAATCAGCCCCAGCATTTT | NA | TRBJ1-5 | 19 | few | TRBV28
CASSRTIYTDTQYF | TGTGCCAGCAGCCGGACCATTTATACAGATACGCAGTATTTT | NA | TRBJ2-3 | 14 | few | TRBV28
CASGRGTEAFF | TGTGCCAGTGGAAGGGGCACTGAAGCTTTCTTT | NA | TRBJ1-1 | 11 | many | TRBV7-2
CASSKRTGGQETQYF | TGCGCCAGCAGCAAAAGAACAGGGGGGCAAGAGACCCAGTACTTC | TRBD1 | TRBJ2-5 | 15 | NA | TRBV5-1
CASSSTNLYGYTF | TGTGCCAGCAGCTCGACGAACCTCTATGGCTACACCTTC | NA | TRBJ1-2 | 13 | many | TRBV7-2
CASSLVGSKNIQYF | TGTGCCAGCAGCTTAGTAGGCAGCAAAAACATTCAGTACTTC | NA | TRBJ2-4 | 14 | few | TRBV11-2
CASSFNTEAFF | TGTGCCAGCAGTTTTAACACTGAAGCTTTCTTT | NA | TRBJ1-1 | 11 | NA | TRBV12-3/TRBV12-4
CASNPRGTDTQYF | TGTGCCAGCAACCCCCGAGGCACAGATACGCAGTATTTT | NA | TRBJ2-3 | 13 | NA | TRBV11-2
CASSYSVVPGNTGELFF | TGTGCCAGCAGTTACTCAGTCGTCCCAGGGAACACCGGGGAGCTGTTTTTT | NA | TRBJ2-2 | 17 | few | TRBV6-5
CASSYSPGMIYEQYF | TGTGCCAGCAGTTACTCACCGGGGATGATCTACGAGCAGTACTTC | NA | TRBJ2-7 | 15 | NA | TRBV6-2/TRBV6-3
CASSQRTSGTIWETQYF | TGTGCCAGCAGCCAAAGGACTAGCGGGACTATATGGGAGACCCAGTACTTC | TRBD2 | TRBJ2-5 | 17 | NA | TRBV7-9
CAEREMTYNEQFF | TGTGCCGAGCGGGAGATGACCTACAATGAGCAGTTCTTC | TRBD2 | TRBJ2-1 | 13 | many | TRBV7-8
CASSLDGNEKLFF | TGTGCCAGCAGCCTGGACGGGAATGAAAAACTGTTTTTT | NA | TRBJ1-4 | 13 | many | TRBV7-2
CATSDLGTSGRSKITGELFF | TGTGCCACCAGTGATCTCGGGACTAGCGGGAGATCGAAGATCACCGGGGAGCTGTTTTTT | TRBD2 | TRBJ2-2 | 20 | many | TRBV24-1
CATSPAVGTDTQYF | TGCGCCACCAGCCCCGCTGTGGGGACAGATACGCAGTATTTT | NA | TRBJ2-3 | 14 | NA | TRBV5-1
CASSPLGGEKLFF | TGTGCCAGCAGCCCGTTGGGGGGTGAAAAACTGTTTTTT | NA | TRBJ1-4 | 13 | few | TRBV7-9
CASSWSGTDIKETQYF | TGTGCCAGCAGCTGGTCCGGGACAGACATAAAAGAGACCCAGTACTTC | TRBD1 | TRBJ2-5 | 16 | NA | TRBV7-9
CASSSNPRGRAWTEAFF | TGTGCCAGCAGCTCGAACCCCAGGGGGCGGGCATGGACTGAAGCTTTCTTT | TRBD1 | TRBJ1-1 | 17 | NA | TRBV7-8
CASRPPTRRALVDGYTF | TGTGCCAGCAGACCACCTACTCGGAGGGCCTTAGTAGATGGCTACACCTTC | NA | TRBJ1-2 | 17 | few | TRBV5-5
CSVELIGLRPDEQFF | TGCAGCGTTGAGTTAATTGGCCTCCGCCCGGATGAGCAGTTCTTC | NA | TRBJ2-1 | 15 | NA | TRBV29-1
CASSYSNLGQGPTGELFF | TGTGCCAGCAGTTACTCGAACTTGGGACAGGGGCCCACCGGGGAGCTGTTTTTT | TRBD1 | TRBJ2-2 | 18 | NA | TRBV6-5
CASSDQGSYEQYF | TGTGCCAGCAGCGACCAGGGGTCCTACGAGCAGTACTTC | NA | TRBJ2-7 | 13 | many | TRBV7-2
CASSYDVSLRAQYF | TGTGCCAGCAGTTATGACGTCTCTTTGCGGGCCCAGTACTTC | NA | TRBJ2-5 | 14 | NA | TRBV6-5
CASSPSAGSSEQYF | TGTGCCAGCAGCCCCTCAGCGGGGTCTTCCGAGCAGTACTTC | TRBD2 | TRBJ2-7 | 14 | NA | TRBV7-3
CASNLVSGTGELFF | TGTGCCAGCAACCTCGTCTCGGGGACCGGGGAGCTGTTTTTT | NA | TRBJ2-2 | 14 | many | TRBV12-3/TRBV12-4
CASSLKGTGQRTDTQYF | TGTGCCAGCAGCTTAAAGGGGACTGGGCAGAGGACAGATACGCAGTATTTT | NA | TRBJ2-3 | 17 | few | TRBV7-2
CASSLERAGSSYEQYF | TGTGCCAGCAGCTTAGAGCGAGCGGGGAGCTCCTACGAGCAGTACTTC | TRBD2 | TRBJ2-7 | 16 | few | TRBV7-6
CASRQLTGDYEQFF | TGTGCCAGCAGGCAGCTGACAGGGGATTATGAGCAGTTCTTC | TRBD1 | TRBJ2-1 | 14 | many | TRBV28
CASSRQGRETQYF | TGTGCCAGCAGCCGACAGGGTCGAGAGACCCAGTACTTC | TRBD1 | TRBJ2-5 | 13 | few | TRBV5-6
CASRWHVNTEAFF | TGTGCCAGCAGGTGGCACGTGAACACTGAAGCTTTCTTT | NA | TRBJ1-1 | 13 | NA | TRBV12-3/TRBV12-4
CASSALETSEDGELFF | TGTGCCAGCAGCGCACTAGAGACTAGCGAGGACGGGGAGCTGTTTTTT | TRBD2 | TRBJ2-2 | 16 | few | TRBV13
CSAHGRGYGYTF | TGCAGTGCACACGGACGAGGGTATGGCTACACCTTC | NA | TRBJ1-2 | 12 | once | TRBV20-1
CASSSGRQGRGETQYF | TGTGCCAGCAGCTCCGGGAGACAGGGGCGCGGAGAGACCCAGTACTTC | TRBD1 | TRBJ2-5 | 16 | many | TRBV7-2
CASSYGQGLNYGYTF | TGTGCCAGCAGCTACGGACAGGGCTTAAACTATGGCTACACCTTC | TRBD1 | TRBJ1-2 | 15 | NA | TRBV7-8
CASSQLGTYEQYF | TGTGCCAGCAGCCAACTGGGAACCTACGAGCAGTACTTC | NA | TRBJ2-7 | 13 | NA | TRBV14
CSVDRESNYGYTF | TGCAGCGTTGATAGGGAGTCTAACTATGGCTACACCTTC | NA | TRBJ1-2 | 13 | NA | TRBV29-1
CASSEISGRVNNEQFF | TGTGCCAGCAGCGAGATTAGCGGGAGGGTCAACAATGAGCAGTTCTTC | TRBD2 | TRBJ2-1 | 16 | NA | TRBV28
CASSTSRGSYQPQHF | TGTGCCAGTAGTACAAGCAGGGGGTCCTATCAGCCCCAGCATTTT | TRBD1 | TRBJ1-5 | 15 | NA | TRBV19
CASSQYLSNTEAFF | TGTGCCAGCAGCCAATATCTATCGAACACTGAAGCTTTCTTT | NA | TRBJ1-1 | 14 | NA | TRBV14
CASSSIRDRDFSNQPQHF | TGTGCCAGCAGTTCCATCCGGGACAGAGATTTTAGCAATCAGCCCCAGCATTTT | TRBD1 | TRBJ1-5 | 18 | NA | TRBV6-2/TRBV6-3
CASSLSDSYEQYF | TGTGCCAGCAGCTTATCTGACAGCTACGAGCAGTACTTC | NA | TRBJ2-7 | 13 | NA | TRBV7-8
CASSAGVGTFSYEQYF | TGTGCCAGCAGCGCAGGAGTGGGTACATTTAGCTACGAGCAGTACTTC | NA | TRBJ2-7 | 16 | many | TRBV7-2
CASFVSGQGNYNEQFF | TGTGCCAGCTTTGTGTCGGGACAGGGGAACTACAATGAGCAGTTCTTC | TRBD1 | TRBJ2-1 | 16 | NA | TRBV6-2/TRBV6-3
CASRCITNTEAFF | TGTGCCAGCAGGTGTATCACAAACACTGAAGCTTTCTTT | NA | TRBJ1-1 | 13 | NA | TRBV12-3/TRBV12-4
CASKRTVFGYNEQFF | TGTGCCAGCAAAAGAACGGTCTTCGGATACAATGAGCAGTTCTTC | NA | TRBJ2-1 | 15 | few | TRBV12-3/TRBV12-4
CASSQLAGGSEQYF | TGTGCCAGCAGCCAACTAGCGGGAGGGTCCGAGCAGTACTTC | TRBD2 | TRBJ2-7 | 14 | many | TRBV7-2
CATSSRNEPSTDTQYF | TGTGCCACCAGTTCCCGGAACGAGCCTAGCACAGATACGCAGTATTTT | NA | TRBJ2-3 | 16 | NA | TRBV24-1
CASSLWTSASSYNEQFF | TGTGCCAGCAGTTTATGGACTAGCGCTAGCTCCTACAATGAGCAGTTCTTC | TRBD2 | TRBJ2-1 | 17 | NA | TRBV27
CASSGSSGTVLGNTIYF | TGTGCCAGCAGTGGCTCGTCCGGGACGGTCTTGGGAAACACCATATATTTT | NA | TRBJ1-3 | 17 | many | TRBV2
CASSRYRESKEQYF | TGTGCCAGCAGTCGCTACAGGGAGTCGAAAGAGCAGTACTTC | NA | TRBJ2-7 | 14 | many | TRBV27
CASSFSPGELFF | TGTGCCAGCAGCTTTAGCCCCGGGGAGCTGTTTTTT | NA | TRBJ2-2 | 12 | few | TRBV7-2
CASSLGQGTGLYEQYF | TGTGCCAGCAGCTTAGGTCAGGGGACAGGATTATACGAGCAGTACTTC | TRBD1 | TRBJ2-7 | 16 | NA | TRBV7-6
CASSPRGHTEAFF | TGTGCCAGCAGCCCCCGGGGGCACACTGAAGCTTTCTTT | NA | TRBJ1-1 | 13 | many | TRBV7-2
CASSPTREQYF | TGTGCCAGCAGTCCCACCCGAGAGCAGTACTTC | NA | TRBJ2-7 | 11 | few | TRBV28
CSAELAGADTQYF | TGCAGCGCAGAACTAGCGGGAGCAGATACGCAGTATTTT | TRBD2 | TRBJ2-3 | 13 | NA | TRBV29-1
CASTNQGQGLAYGYTF | TGTGCCAGCACCAACCAGGGACAGGGGTTGGCCTATGGCTACACCTTC | TRBD1 | TRBJ1-2 | 16 | few | TRBV12-3/TRBV12-4